These 10 T cell receptor beta chains were sequenced from one sample in a study of cytomegalovirus exposure and HLA in healthy donors (dated by TCRdb to about 2017). Receptors were amplified or captured by the immunoSEQ multiplex PCR assay. For the multiplex PCR, a mixture combining 60 forward primers for TCR Vbeta segments and 13 reverse primers for TCR Jbeta segments was used. TCRdb re-hosts the immuneACCESS table, in-frame sequences only. Its copies lack some clones; in the studies checked, an unresolved V gene accounts for under half of them, and the cause for the rest is not known. This sample holds about 110,000 clones; 65% to 80% were observed only once. The ten top clones hold 3% to 4.5% of the sample. Material: PBMCs. All receptors derive from a man between 60 and 75 years old in good health and CMV-seronegative.

The genes are TRBV11-1 and TRBJ2-2; the match to TRBD2 covers 16 bases. The CDR3 is 19 amino acids. Germline values: CDR1 SGHAT, CDR2 FQDESV (reference sequence). With V trimmed by 5 bases and J by 2 bases, 8 bases remained unmatched. For the CDR3, the DNA is TGTGCCAGCAGCCCGGGACTAGCGGGGGGGCCGAGTAACACCGGGGAGCTGTTTTTT. This sequence encodes CASSPGLAGGPSNTGELFF.

Turning to this clone: At one of its ends the junction is not consistent with the germline gene, which may arise from a read error. The chain employs TRBV2 and TRBJ1-1; 8 nucleotides agree with TRBD1. Germline V lookup: CDR1 SNHLY, CDR2 FYNNEI. The CDR3 totals 13 residues. The CDR3 here is CASSVTGATGAFF. The CDR3 DNA reads as TGTGCCAGCAGTGTGACAGGGGCCACTGGAGCTTTCTTT. The variable domain in full, with the rest retrieved from reference TRBV2 and TRBJ1-1, is EPEVTQTPSHQVTQMGQEVILRCVPISNHLYFYWYRQILGQKVEFLVSFYNNEISEKSEIFDDQFSVERPDGSNFTLKIRSTKLEDSAMYFCASSVTGATGAFFGQGTRLTVV.

The table lists this clone with a few counts. The gene calls are TRBV7-9 and TRBJ2-3; D unclear. The CDR3 extends over 12 amino acids. Trimming removed 2 bases from V and 5 bases from J, with 5 bases in between. Germline-derived CDR1 and CDR2 are SEHNR and FQNEAQ (reference sequence). The DNA for the CDR3 is TGTGCCAGCAGCTTATCGCGAGATACGCAGTATTTT. It yields the protein CASSLSRDTQYF.

V usage is TRBV28 and J usage is TRBJ2-1, with TRBD2 matching over 7 bases. V shed 3 bases and J 6 bases; nucleotides not matched to a gene: 5. The CDR3 spans 14 residues. Germline loops: CDR1 MDHEN, CDR2 SYDVKM. The CDR3 loop is CASSFLSGVNEQFF. CDR3 nucleotide sequence: TGTGCCAGCAGTTTTTTGAGCGGGGTCAATGAGCAGTTCTTC.

The chain carries TRBV28 and TRBJ2-1; 10 bases agree with TRBD2. V gave up 3 bases and J gave up 8 bases; unmatched junction bases: 7. The germline gives CDR1 MDHEN, CDR2 SYDVKM. There are 15 residues in the CDR3. This CDR3 reads CASSFKRGGRHEQFF. CDR3 DNA: TGTGCCAGCAGTTTTAAGCGGGGGGGCAGACATGAGCAGTTCTTC.

CDR3 nucleotide sequence: TGTGCCAGCAGTGAAGCGGGGACTAGCGGCTACGAGCAGTACTTC. This gives the protein CASSEAGTSGYEQYF. This chain links TRBV6-1 with TRBJ2-7, with 11 nucleotides matching TRBD2. Germline V lookup: CDR1 MNHNS, CDR2 SASEGT. There are 15 residues in the CDR3. V lost 0 bases and J lost 3; bases outside the gene matches: 1.

The chain carries TRBV27 and TRBJ2-3; D unclear. The CDR3 sequence is 12 residues long. Germline V gives CDR1 MNHEY, CDR2 SMNVEV (reference sequence). Trimming pared 6 bases from V and 3 bases from J, leaving 7 bases between. CDR3 DNA sequence: TGTGCCAGCAGAAGAGAAACAGATACGCAGTATTTT. Its translation is CASRRETDTQYF.

Only a few counts were recorded for this clone. The chain recombines TRBV25-1 with TRBJ1-6, with D hard to call. The V end lost 6 bases, the J end lost 6 bases, and 6 bases lay between the germline ends. This CDR3 comprises 12 residues. In germline, CDR1 is MGHDK, CDR2 SYGVNS. CDR3 loop: CASRDSNSPLHF. The CDR3 nucleotides are TGTGCCAGCAGAGATAGTAATTCACCCCTCCACTTT.

This sequence joins TRBV6-5 and TRBJ2-1; the match to TRBD2 covers 13 bases. The CDR3 runs to 15 residues. J lost 8 bases, V lost 6 bases, and 7 bases had no gene match. The germline V gene has CDR1 MNHEY and CDR2 SVGAGI. The CDR3 is CASRRLAGGGDEQFF. The CDR3 DNA is TGTGCCAGCAGGAGACTAGCGGGGGGAGGGGATGAGCAGTTCTTC.

The V call is TRBV28, the J call TRBJ1-4, with TRBD1 matching over 10 bases. Losses at the gene ends were 7 bases for V and 2 bases for J; bases not matched to a gene: 4. The CDR3 covers 15 residues. The germline V gene encodes CDR1 MDHEN and CDR2 SYDVKM. CDR3 sequence reads: CASTTGGITNEKLFF. CDR3 coding DNA: TGTGCCAGCACGACAGGGGGCATCACTAATGAAAAACTGTTTTTT.